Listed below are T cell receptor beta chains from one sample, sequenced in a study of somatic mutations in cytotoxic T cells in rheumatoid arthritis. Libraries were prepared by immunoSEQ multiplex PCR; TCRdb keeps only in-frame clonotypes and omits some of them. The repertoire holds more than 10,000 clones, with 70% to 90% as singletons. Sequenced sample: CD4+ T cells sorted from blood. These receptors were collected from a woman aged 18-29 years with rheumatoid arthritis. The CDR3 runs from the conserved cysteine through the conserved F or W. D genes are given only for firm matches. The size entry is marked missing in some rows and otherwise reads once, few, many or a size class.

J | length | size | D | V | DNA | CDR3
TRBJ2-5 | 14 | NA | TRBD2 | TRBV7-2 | TGTGCCAGCAGCTATAGCGGGAGAGCAGAGACCCAGTACTTC | CASSYSGRAETQYF
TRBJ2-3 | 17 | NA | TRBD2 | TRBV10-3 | TGTGCCACCTCGGGTCGCGGGGGGGCTTCTAACACAGATACGCAGTATTTT | CATSGRGGASNTDTQYF
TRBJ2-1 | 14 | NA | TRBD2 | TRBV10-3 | TGTGCCATCAGGGACGAGCGGGAGCACAATGAGCAGTTCTTC | CAIRDEREHNEQFF
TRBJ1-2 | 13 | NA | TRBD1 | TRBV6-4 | TGTGCCAGCATATCAGGGGGCAACTATGGCTACACCTTC | CASISGGNYGYTF
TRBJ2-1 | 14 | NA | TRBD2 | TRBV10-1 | TGCGCCAGCAGTGAGAGCGGGGCTTACAATGAGCAGTTCTTC | CASSESGAYNEQFF
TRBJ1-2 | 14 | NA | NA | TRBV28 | TGTGCCAGCAGTTTTGAGCGGGAAAACTATGGCTACACCTTC | CASSFERENYGYTF
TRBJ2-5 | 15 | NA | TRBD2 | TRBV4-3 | TGCGCCAGCAGCGAGAGATGGGGGGGAGAAGAGACCCAGTACTTC | CASSERWGGEETQYF
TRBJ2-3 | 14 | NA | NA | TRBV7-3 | TGTGCCAGCAGCCGGGGGGCTGGCACAGATACGCAGTATTTT | CASSRGAGTDTQYF
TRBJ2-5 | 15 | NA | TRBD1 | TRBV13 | TGTGCCAGCAGCCGAGGCGGGACAGGCGAAGAGACCCAGTACTTC | CASSRGGTGEETQYF
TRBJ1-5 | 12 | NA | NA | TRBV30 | TGTGCCTGGAGCGGGGGCAATCAGCCCCAGCATTTT | CAWSGGNQPQHF
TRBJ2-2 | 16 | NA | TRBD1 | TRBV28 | TGTGCCAGCAGTCCACCGGGACAGGGGAACACCGGGGAGCTGTTTTTT | CASSPPGQGNTGELFF
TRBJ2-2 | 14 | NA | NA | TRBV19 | TGTGCCAGTAGTATCTCCCGGGGCACCGGGGAGCTGTTTTTT | CASSISRGTGELFF
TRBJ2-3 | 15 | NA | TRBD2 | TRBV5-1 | TGCGCCAGCAGCTTATACGGGGGGTTCACAGATACGCAGTATTTT | CASSLYGGFTDTQYF
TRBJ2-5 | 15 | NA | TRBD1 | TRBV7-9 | TGTGCCAGCAGCTCCTGGGACAGGGTATGGGAGACCCAGTACTTC | CASSSWDRVWETQYF
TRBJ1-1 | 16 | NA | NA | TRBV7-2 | TGTGCCAGCAGCCCACTCGGGGGGGCCAAGAACACTGAAGCTTTCTTT | CASSPLGGAKNTEAFF
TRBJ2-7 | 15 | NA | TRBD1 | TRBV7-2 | TGTGCCAGCAGCTTAGTGGCCAGGGGGTCCTACGAGCAGTACTTC | CASSLVARGSYEQYF
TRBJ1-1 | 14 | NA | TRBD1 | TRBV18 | TGTGCCAGCTCATCGGGACAGGGGATGACTGAAGCTTTCTTT | CASSSGQGMTEAFF
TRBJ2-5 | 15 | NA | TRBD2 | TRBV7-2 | TGTGCCAGCAGCTTGGGACTACTAGTACAAGAGACCCAGTACTTC | CASSLGLLVQETQYF
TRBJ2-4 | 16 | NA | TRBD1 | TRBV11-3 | TGTGCCAGCAGCTTAAAGACAGGGTTTGGCAAAAACATTCAGTACTTC | CASSLKTGFGKNIQYF
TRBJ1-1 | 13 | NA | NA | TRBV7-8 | TGTGCCAGCAGTCTAGGAGGTAGCACTGAAGCTTTCTTT | CASSLGGSTEAFF
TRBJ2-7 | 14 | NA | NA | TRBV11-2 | TGTGCCAGCAGCTCTCAGGGGCCGGGATCCGAGCAGTACTTC | CASSSQGPGSEQYF
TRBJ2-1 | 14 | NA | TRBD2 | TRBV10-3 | TGTGCCAGTACAACTAGCGGGAAAACCGAGGAGCAGTTCTTC | CASTTSGKTEEQFF
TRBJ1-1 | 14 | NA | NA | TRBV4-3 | TGCGCCAGCAGCCCCGGAGGGAGGAACACTGAAGCTTTCTTT | CASSPGGRNTEAFF
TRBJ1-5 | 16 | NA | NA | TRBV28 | TGTGCCAGTACCCGGGACATTCTTTATAGCAATCAGCCCCAGCACTTT | CASTRDILYSNQPQHF
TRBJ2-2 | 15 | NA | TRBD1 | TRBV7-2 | TGTGCCAGCAGCCCCGGGACAGGGGGAACCGGGGAGCTGTTTTTT | CASSPGTGGTGELFF
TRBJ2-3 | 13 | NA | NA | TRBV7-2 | TGTGCCAGCAGCGTAATCTTCACAGATACGCAGTATTTT | CASSVIFTDTQYF
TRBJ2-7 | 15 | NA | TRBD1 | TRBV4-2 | TGTGCCAGCAGCCGAGAGGACAGGGGTCTCAACGAGCAGTACTTC | CASSREDRGLNEQYF
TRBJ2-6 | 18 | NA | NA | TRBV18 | TGTGCCAGCTCACCACAGGGGCCGATATCCTCTGGGGCCAACGTCCTGACTTTC | CASSPQGPISSGANVLTF
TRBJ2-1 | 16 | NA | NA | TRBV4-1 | TGCGCCAGCAGCCCGCCCGGGACTTACTCCTACAATGAGCAGTTCTTC | CASSPPGTYSYNEQFF
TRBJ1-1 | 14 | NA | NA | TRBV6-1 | TGTGCCAGCAGTGAGAATTTCGGGGAGACTGAAGCTTTCTTT | CASSENFGETEAFF
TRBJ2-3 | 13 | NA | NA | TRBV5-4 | TGTGCCAGCAGTTTCGTTAGCACAGATACGCAGTATTTT | CASSFVSTDTQYF
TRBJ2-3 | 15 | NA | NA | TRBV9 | TGTGCCAGCAGCGATTTTTCCCAGGGAAGAGATACGCAGTATTTT | CASSDFSQGRDTQYF
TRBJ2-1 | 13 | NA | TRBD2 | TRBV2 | TGTGCCAGTAAGCGGGAGAACTACAATGAGCAGTTCTTC | CASKRENYNEQFF
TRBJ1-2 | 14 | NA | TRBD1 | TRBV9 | TGTGCCAGCAGCGCAACCGGGACAGTCGATGGCTACACCTTC | CASSATGTVDGYTF
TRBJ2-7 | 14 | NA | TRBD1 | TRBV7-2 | TGTGCCAGCAGCTTTTCAGGGGGCGCCTACGAGCAGTACTTC | CASSFSGGAYEQYF
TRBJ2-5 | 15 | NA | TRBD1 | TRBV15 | TGTGCCACCAGCAGAGTAAGGACAGGGTCACAGGAGCAGTACTTC | CATSRVRTGSQEQYF
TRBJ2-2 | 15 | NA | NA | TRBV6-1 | TGTGCCAGCAGTAAGCTCACAGCGAACACCGGGGAGCTGTTTTTT | CASSKLTANTGELFF
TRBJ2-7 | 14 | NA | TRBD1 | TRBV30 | TGTGCCTGGAGTCCGAGGGACAGGGAGATCGAGCAGTACTTC | CAWSPRDREIEQYF
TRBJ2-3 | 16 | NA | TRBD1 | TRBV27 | TGTGCCAGCCATGGGACAGCTCAATTTAGCACAGATACGCAGTATTTT | CASHGTAQFSTDTQYF
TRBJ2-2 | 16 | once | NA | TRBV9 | TGTGCCAGCAGCGTAGACGGCACTAGGTACACCGGGGAGCTGTTTTTT | CASSVDGTRYTGELFF
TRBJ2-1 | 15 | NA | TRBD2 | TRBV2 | TGTGCCAGCAGGGGGGGACTAGCGGGGTACAATGAGCAGTTCTTC | CASRGGLAGYNEQFF
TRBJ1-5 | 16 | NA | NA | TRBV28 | TGTGCCAGCAGTCTTCTCGGGGGGAAGGGCAATCAGCCCCAGCATTTT | CASSLLGGKGNQPQHF
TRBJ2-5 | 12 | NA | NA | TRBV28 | TGTGCCAGCAGTTTGCAGGGGGGGACCCAGTACTTC | CASSLQGGTQYF
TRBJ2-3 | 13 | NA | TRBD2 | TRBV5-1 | TGCGCCAGCAACCGCGGGGGAACAGATACGCAGTATTTT | CASNRGGTDTQYF
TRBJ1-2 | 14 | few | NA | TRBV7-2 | TGTGCCAGCAGCTTGGACAGAGCTAACTATGGCTACACCTTC | CASSLDRANYGYTF
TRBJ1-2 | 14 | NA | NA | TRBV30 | TGTGCCTGGAGTGTTATGACAGCTAACTATGGCTACACCTTC | CAWSVMTANYGYTF
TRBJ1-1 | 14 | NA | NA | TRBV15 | TGTGCCACCAGCAGAGACAGAAGGAACACTGAAGCTTTCTTT | CATSRDRRNTEAFF
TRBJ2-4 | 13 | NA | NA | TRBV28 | TGTGCCAGCAGTGGGTGGGAGGGGGACATTCAGTACTTC | CASSGWEGDIQYF
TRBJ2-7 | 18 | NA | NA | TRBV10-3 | TGTGCCATCCGGCCGCATGCGGGGAATTGGGACGTAAGGTACGAGCAGTACTTC | CAIRPHAGNWDVRYEQYF
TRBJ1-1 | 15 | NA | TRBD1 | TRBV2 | TGTGCCACCATGATCGTGGGACAGCCGAACACTGAAGCTTTCTTT | CATMIVGQPNTEAFF
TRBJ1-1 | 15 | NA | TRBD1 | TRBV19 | TGTGCCAGTCGACGACAGGGGGGTTTGAACACTGAAGCTTTCTTT | CASRRQGGLNTEAFF
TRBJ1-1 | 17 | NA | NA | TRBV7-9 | TGTGCCAGCAGCTTAGCCCGGGGAGACTGGGGTTACACTGAAGCTTTCTTT | CASSLARGDWGYTEAFF
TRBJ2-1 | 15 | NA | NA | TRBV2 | TGTGCCAGCAGGGAGGGGGCCAGATCCTACAATGAGCAGTTCTTC | CASREGARSYNEQFF
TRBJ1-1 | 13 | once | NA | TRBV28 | TGTGCCAGCAGTAACCGACAGGTCTCAAAAGCTTTCTTT | CASSNRQVSKAFF
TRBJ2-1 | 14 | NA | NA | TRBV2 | TGTGCCAGCAGTGAAACTCGAACTAGCCATGAGCAGTTCTTC | CASSETRTSHEQFF
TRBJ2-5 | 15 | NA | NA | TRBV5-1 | TGCGCCAGCAGCCCCCAAGGGGGGGGTTGGGAGACCCAGTACTTC | CASSPQGGGWETQYF
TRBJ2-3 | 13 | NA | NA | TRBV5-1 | TGCGCCACCTCAATTCGACAAACAGATACGCAGTATTTT | CATSIRQTDTQYF